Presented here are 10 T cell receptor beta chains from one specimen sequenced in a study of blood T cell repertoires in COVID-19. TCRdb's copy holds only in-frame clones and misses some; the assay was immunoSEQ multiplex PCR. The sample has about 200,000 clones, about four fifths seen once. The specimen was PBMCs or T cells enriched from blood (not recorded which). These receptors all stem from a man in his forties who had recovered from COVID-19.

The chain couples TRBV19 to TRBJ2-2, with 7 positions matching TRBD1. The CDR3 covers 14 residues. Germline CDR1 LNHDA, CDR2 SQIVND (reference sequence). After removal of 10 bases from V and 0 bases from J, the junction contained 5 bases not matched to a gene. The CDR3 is CATPDRANTGELFF. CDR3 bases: TGTGCCACCCCCGACAGGGCGAACACCGGGGAGCTGTTTTTT.

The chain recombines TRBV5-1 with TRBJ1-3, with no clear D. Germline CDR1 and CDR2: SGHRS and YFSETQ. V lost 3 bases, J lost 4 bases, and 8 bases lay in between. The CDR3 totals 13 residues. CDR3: CASSSGVGNTIYF. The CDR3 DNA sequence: TGCGCCAGCAGCTCGGGAGTCGGAAACACCATATATTTT.

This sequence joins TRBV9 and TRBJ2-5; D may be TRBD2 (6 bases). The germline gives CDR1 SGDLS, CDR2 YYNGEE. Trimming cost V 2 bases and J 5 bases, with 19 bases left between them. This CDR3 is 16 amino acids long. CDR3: CASSVSGRWLQETQYF. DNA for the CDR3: TGTGCCAGCAGCGTGTCCGGGAGATGGCTCCAGGAGACCCAGTACTTC. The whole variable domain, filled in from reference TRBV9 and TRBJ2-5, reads DSGVTQTPKHLITATGQRVTLRCSPRSGDLSVYWYQQSLDQGLQFLIQYYNGEERAKGNILERFSAQQFPDLHSELNLSSLELGDSALYFCASSVSGRWLQETQYFGPGTRLLVL.

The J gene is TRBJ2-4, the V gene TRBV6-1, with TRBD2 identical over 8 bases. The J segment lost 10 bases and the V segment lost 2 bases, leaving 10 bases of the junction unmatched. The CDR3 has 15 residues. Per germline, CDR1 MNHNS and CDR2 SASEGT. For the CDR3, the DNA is TGTGCCAGCAGTGAAAGGTCGAGCGGGAGAAAGATTCAGTACTTC. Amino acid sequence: CASSERSSGRKIQYF.

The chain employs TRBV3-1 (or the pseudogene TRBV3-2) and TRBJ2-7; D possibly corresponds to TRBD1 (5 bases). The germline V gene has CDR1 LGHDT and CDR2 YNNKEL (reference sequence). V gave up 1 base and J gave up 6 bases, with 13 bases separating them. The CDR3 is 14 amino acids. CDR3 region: CASSQGQTPGEQYF. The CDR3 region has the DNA TGTGCCAGCAGCCAAGGACAGACCCCTGGCGAGCAGTACTTC.

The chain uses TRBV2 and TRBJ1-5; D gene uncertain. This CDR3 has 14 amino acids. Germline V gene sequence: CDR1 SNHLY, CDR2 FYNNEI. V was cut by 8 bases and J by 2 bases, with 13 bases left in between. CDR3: CASLEAWGNQPQHF. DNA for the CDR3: TGTGCCAGCTTAGAGGCTTGGGGCAATCAGCCCCAGCATTTT. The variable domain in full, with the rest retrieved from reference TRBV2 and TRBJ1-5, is EPEVTQTPSHQVTQMGQEVILRCVPISNHLYFYWYRQILGQKVEFLVSFYNNEISEKSEIFDDQFSVERPDGSNFTLKIRSTKLEDSAMYFCASLEAWGNQPQHFGDGTRLSIL.

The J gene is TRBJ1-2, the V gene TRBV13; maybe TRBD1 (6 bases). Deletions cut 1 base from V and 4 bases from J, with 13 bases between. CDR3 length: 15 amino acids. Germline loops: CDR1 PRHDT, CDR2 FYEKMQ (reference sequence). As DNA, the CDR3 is TGTGCCAGCAGCTTAGCAGGGGCTCGGTCCTATGGCTACACCTTC. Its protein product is CASSLAGARSYGYTF.

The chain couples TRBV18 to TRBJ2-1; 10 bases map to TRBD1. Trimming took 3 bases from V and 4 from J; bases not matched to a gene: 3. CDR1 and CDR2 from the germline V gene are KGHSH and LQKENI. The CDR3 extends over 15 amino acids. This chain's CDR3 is CASSPDRGLYNEQFF. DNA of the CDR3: TGTGCCAGCTCACCTGACAGGGGGCTTTACAATGAGCAGTTCTTC.

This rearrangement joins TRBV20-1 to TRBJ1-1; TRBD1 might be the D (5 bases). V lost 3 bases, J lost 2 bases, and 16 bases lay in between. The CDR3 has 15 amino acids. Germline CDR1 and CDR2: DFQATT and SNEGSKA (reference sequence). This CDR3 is CSASGRDSLNTEAFF. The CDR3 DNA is TGCAGTGCTAGTGGGCGTGACAGCCTAAACACTGAAGCTTTCTTT.

CDR3 nucleotide sequence: TGTGCCAGCAGCTCCGACAGGGGACCTACTGAAGCTTTCTTT. It is translated as CASSSDRGPTEAFF. V usage is TRBV28 and J usage is TRBJ1-1; 8 nucleotides agree with TRBD1. V lost 6 bases to trimming and J lost 5 bases; unmatched junction nucleotides: 8. In germline, CDR1 is MDHEN, CDR2 SYDVKM. The CDR3 spans 14 residues.